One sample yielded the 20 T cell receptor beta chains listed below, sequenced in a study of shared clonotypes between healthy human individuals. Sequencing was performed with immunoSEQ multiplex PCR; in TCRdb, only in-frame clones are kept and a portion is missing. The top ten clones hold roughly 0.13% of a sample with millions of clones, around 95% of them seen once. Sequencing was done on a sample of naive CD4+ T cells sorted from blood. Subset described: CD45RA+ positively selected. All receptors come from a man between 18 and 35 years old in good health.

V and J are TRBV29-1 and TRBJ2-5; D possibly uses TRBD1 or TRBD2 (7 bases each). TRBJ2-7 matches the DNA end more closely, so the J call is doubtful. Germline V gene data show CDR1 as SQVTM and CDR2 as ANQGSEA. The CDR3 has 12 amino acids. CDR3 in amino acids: CSAGGAPYEQYF. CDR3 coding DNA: TGCAGCGCAGGGGGGGCCCCTTACGAGCAGTACTTC.

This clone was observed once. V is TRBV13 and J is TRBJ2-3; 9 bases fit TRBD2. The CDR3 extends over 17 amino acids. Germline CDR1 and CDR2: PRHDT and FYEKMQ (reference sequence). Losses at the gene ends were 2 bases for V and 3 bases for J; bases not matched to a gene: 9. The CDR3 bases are TGTGCCAGCAGCTTAACGGCGAGACTAGCGGAGACAGATACGCAGTATTTT. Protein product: CASSLTARLAETDTQYF.

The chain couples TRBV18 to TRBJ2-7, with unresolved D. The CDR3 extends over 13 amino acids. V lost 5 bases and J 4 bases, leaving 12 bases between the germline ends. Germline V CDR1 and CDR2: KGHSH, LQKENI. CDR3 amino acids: CASSTEAIYEQYF. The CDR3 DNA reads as TGTGCCAGCTCAACCGAGGCCATATACGAGCAGTACTTC.

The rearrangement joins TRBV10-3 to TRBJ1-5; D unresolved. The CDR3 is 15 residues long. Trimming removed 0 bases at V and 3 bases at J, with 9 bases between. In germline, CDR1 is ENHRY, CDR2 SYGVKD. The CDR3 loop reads CAISESTRNNQPQHF. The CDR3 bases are TGTGCCATCAGTGAGTCGACCAGAAACAATCAGCCCCAGCATTTT.

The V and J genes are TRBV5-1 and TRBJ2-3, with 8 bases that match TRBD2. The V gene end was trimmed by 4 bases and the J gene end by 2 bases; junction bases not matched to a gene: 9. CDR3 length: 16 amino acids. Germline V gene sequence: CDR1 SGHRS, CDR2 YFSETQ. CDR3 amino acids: CASSIGLASNTDTQYF. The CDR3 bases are TGCGCCAGCAGCATAGGACTAGCCAGCAACACAGATACGCAGTATTTT. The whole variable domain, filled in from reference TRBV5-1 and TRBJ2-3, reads KAGVTQTPRYLIKTRGQQVTLSCSPISGHRSVSWYQQTPGQGLQFLFEYFSETQRNKGNFPGRFSGRQFSNSRSEMNVSTLELGDSALYLCASSIGLASNTDTQYFGPGTRLTVL.

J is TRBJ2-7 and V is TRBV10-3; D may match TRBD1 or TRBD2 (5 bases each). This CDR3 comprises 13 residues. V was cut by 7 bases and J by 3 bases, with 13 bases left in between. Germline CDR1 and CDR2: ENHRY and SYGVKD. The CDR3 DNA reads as TGTGCCATCAACACCGGGACGGTCTACGAGCAGTACTTC. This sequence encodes CAINTGTVYEQYF.

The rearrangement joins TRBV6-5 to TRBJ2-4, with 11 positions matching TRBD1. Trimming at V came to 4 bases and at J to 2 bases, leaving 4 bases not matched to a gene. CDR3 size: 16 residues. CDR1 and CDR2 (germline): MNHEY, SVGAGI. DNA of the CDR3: TGTGCCAGCAGTTCATGGACAGGGGGCTCCAAAAACATTCAGTACTTC. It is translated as CASSSWTGGSKNIQYF.

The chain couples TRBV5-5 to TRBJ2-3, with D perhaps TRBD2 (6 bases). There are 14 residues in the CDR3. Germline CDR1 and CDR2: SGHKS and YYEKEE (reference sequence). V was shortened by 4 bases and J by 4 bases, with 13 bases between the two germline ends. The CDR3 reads CASSLGPGADTQYF. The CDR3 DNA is TGTGCCAGCAGCCTGGGTCCGGGGGCAGATACGCAGTATTTT.

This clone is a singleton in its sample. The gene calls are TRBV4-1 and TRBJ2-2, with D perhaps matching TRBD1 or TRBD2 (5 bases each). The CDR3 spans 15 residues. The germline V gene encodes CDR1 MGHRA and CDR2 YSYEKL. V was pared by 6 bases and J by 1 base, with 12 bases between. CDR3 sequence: CASRTLGENTGELFF. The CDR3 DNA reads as TGCGCCAGCAGAACACTAGGGGAGAACACCGGGGAGCTGTTTTTT.

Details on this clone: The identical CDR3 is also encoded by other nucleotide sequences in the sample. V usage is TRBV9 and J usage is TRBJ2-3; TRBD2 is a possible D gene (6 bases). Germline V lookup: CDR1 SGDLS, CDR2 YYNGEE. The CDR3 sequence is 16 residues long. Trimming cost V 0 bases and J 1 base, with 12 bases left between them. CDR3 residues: CASSVGVGGGTDTQYF. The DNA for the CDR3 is TGTGCCAGCAGCGTAGGAGTGGGGGGAGGCACAGATACGCAGTATTTT.

The DNA for the CDR3 is TGTGCCAGCAGTCCCCCGGGCAAGGCCGGTGAAGCTTTCTTT. Its translation: CASSPPGKAGEAFF. The chain combines TRBV6-6 with TRBJ1-1; D ambiguous. In germline, CDR1 is MNHNY, CDR2 SVGAGI (reference sequence). This CDR3 region has 14 residues. The V end was cut by 5 bases, the J end by 7 bases, with 17 bases between.

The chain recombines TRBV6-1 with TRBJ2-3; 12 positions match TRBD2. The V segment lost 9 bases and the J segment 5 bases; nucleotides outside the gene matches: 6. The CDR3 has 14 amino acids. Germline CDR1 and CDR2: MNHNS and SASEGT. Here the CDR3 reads CASTSGGPLDTQYF. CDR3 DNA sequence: TGTGCCAGTACTAGCGGGGGGCCCCTAGATACGCAGTATTTT.

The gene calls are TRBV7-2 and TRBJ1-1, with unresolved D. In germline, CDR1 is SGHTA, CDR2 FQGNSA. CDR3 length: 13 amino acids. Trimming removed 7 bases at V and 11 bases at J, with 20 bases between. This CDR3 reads CASNKERLMAAFF. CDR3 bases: TGTGCCAGCAACAAGGAGAGGCTGATGGCGGCTTTCTTT.

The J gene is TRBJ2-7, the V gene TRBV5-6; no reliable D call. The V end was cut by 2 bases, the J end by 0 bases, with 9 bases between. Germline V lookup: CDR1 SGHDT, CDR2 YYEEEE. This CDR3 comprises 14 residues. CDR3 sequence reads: CASSFGPRSYEQYF. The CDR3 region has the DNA TGTGCCAGCAGCTTCGGGCCCCGCTCCTACGAGCAGTACTTC. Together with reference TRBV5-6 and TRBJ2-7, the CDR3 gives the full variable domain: DAGVTQSPTHLIKTRGQQVTLRCSPKSGHDTVSWYQQALGQGPQFIFQYYEEEERQRGNFPDRFSGHQFPNYSSELNVNALLLGDSALYLCASSFGPRSYEQYFGPGTRLTVT.

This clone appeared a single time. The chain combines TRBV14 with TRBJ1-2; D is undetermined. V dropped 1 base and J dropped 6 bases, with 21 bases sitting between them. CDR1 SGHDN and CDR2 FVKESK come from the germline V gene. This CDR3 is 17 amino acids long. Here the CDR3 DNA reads TGTGCCAGCAGCCAAGTCTCAAAATACGCTTCCGCGCATGGCTACACCTTC. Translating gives CASSQVSKYASAHGYTF.

CDR3 protein: CASSLWRGPPYEQYF. For the CDR3, the DNA is TGTGCCAGCAGCTTATGGAGGGGTCCTCCCTACGAGCAGTACTTC. The chain has TRBV7-9 and TRBJ2-7; D perhaps matches TRBD2 (6 bases). V shed 2 bases and J shed 2 bases, with 13 bases lying between them. CDR3 length: 15 residues. Germline V gene sequence: CDR1 SEHNR, CDR2 FQNEAQ (reference sequence).

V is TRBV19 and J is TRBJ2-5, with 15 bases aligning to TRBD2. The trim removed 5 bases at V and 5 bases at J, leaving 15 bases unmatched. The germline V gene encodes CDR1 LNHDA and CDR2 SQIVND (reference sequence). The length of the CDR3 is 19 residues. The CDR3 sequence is CASSVGGGLAGGGSETQYF. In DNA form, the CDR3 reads TGTGCCAGTAGTGTCGGGGGCGGACTAGCGGGAGGGGGATCGGAGACCCAGTACTTC. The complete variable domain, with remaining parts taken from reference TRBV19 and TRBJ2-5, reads DGGITQSPKYLFRKEGQNVTLSCEQNLNHDAMYWYRQDPGQGLRLIYYSQIVNDFQKGDIAEGYSVSREKKESFPLTVTSAQKNPTAFYLCASSVGGGLAGGGSETQYFGPGTRLLVL.

CDR3 sequence: CASSPGTGIPYSNQPQHF. The DNA of the CDR3 is TGTGCCAGCAGTCCCGGGACAGGCATTCCCTATAGCAATCAGCCCCAGCATTTT. The chain couples TRBV28 to TRBJ1-5; 8 bases match TRBD1. Looked up from germline, CDR1 is MDHEN and CDR2 is SYDVKM. The CDR3 consists of 18 residues. Trimming cost V 5 bases and J 0 bases; bases outside gene matches: 12. Filled out from reference TRBV28 and TRBJ1-5, the complete variable domain reads DVKVTQSSRYLVKRTGEKVFLECVQDMDHENMFWYRQDPGLGLRLIYFSYDVKMKEKGDIPEGYSVSREKKERFSLILESASTNQTSMYLCASSPGTGIPYSNQPQHFGDGTRLSIL.

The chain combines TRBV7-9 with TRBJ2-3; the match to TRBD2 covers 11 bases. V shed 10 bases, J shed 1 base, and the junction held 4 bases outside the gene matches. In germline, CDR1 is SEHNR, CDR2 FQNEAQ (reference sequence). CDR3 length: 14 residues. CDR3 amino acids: CATSGLAGTDTQYF. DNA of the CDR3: TGTGCCACCTCGGGACTAGCGGGCACAGATACGCAGTATTTT.

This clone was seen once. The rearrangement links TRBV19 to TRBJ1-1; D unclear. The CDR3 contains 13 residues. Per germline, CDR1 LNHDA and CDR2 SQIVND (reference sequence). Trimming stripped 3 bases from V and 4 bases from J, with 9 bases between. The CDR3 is CASSIMAATEAFF. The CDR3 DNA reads TGTGCCAGTAGTATTATGGCAGCCACTGAAGCTTTCTTT. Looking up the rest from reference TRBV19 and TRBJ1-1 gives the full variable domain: DGGITQSPKYLFRKEGQNVTLSCEQNLNHDAMYWYRQDPGQGLRLIYYSQIVNDFQKGDIAEGYSVSREKKESFPLTVTSAQKNPTAFYLCASSIMAATEAFFGQGTRLTVV.